This T cell receptor (beta chain) comes out of a study of cytomegalovirus exposure and HLA in healthy donors. As for this clone: As yet, its antigen is unknown.

Sequenced by immunoSEQ multiplex PCR; TCRdb stores in-frame clones only, minus some. The sample gives about 130,000 clones, roughly four fifths of which show up once; roughly 27% is in the top ten. Germline CDR1 MDHEN, CDR2 SYDVKM. The CDR3 length is 15 residues. The V and J ends lost 5 bases and 10 bases, in that order; junction bases with no gene match: 11. Study results and caveats: The study found most TCR sequences rare, yet found some public TCRs in many donors.

The sample taken for sequencing was PBMCs. The chain combines TRBV28 with TRBJ1-6; 7 bases fit TRBD1. The clonotype originates from a young man in good health and CMV-seropositive. The CDR3 DNA reads TGTGCCAGCAGTCCCCCACGACAGGGTGGCTCACCCCTCCACTTT. Amino acid sequence: CASSPPRQGGSPLHF. The variable domain in full, with the rest retrieved from reference TRBV28 and TRBJ1-6, is DVKVTQSSRYLVKRTGEKVFLECVQDMDHENMFWYRQDPGLGLRLIYFSYDVKMKEKGDIPEGYSVSREKKERFSLILESASTNQTSMYLCASSPPRQGGSPLHFGNGTRLTVT.